This is a list of T cell receptor beta chains from one sample in a study of blood T cell repertoires in COVID-19. The protocol was immunoSEQ multiplex PCR, while the TCRdb copy is restricted to in-frame clones and leaves out a portion. The sample consists of about 300,000 clones, 89% of them appearing once. The sequenced sample consisted of peripheral blood. These receptors were collected from a man between 18 and 29 years old who had recovered from COVID-19. CDR3s include the opening cysteine and the closing phenylalanine or tryptophan. The order of the fields is clone size, V gene, D gene, J gene, CDR3 protein. D genes are given only for firm matches. Clone size is stated in some rows and not others, as once, few, many or a class when expanded.

-	TRBV7-2	-	TRBJ1-5	CASSYQGSAEPQHF
-	TRBV3-1/TRBV3-2	-	TRBJ1-1	CASSQVISNTEAFF
few	TRBV7-9	-	TRBJ1-2	CASSLWSWDFSYGYTF
-	TRBV6-5	TRBD2	TRBJ2-3	CASGGGDTQYF
-	TRBV7-3	-	TRBJ2-1	CASSSAHIPAYNEQFF
-	TRBV7-9	-	TRBJ2-1	CASSLKGQIYNEQFF
-	TRBV4-2	-	TRBJ2-7	CASSQGQVFGEQYF
-	TRBV11-3	-	TRBJ2-5	CASSLGQMETQYF
-	TRBV9	TRBD1	TRBJ1-3	CASSGGTAGNTIYF
-	TRBV6-5	TRBD1	TRBJ1-3	CASSRTGAGNTIYF
-	TRBV6-5	TRBD1	TRBJ2-7	CASSHTGTEYEQYF
-	TRBV3-1/TRBV3-2	-	TRBJ1-5	CASSQGSAGREPQHF
once	TRBV9	-	TRBJ2-3	CASSVAVPPGTDTQYF
-	TRBV27	TRBD1	TRBJ1-2	CASRVQGAVDYGYTF
-	TRBV27	TRBD2	TRBJ2-2	CASSFFPSGPGELFF
-	TRBV5-6	-	TRBJ1-1	CASSWRQMNTEAFF
-	TRBV7-9	TRBD1	TRBJ1-1	CASSVGQGDTEAFF
once	TRBV9	-	TRBJ2-2	CASSEMTGYTGELFF
-	TRBV25-1	TRBD2	TRBJ2-1	CASEVGLHNEQFF
-	TRBV25-1	-	TRBJ1-4	CASSEYQGMGEKLFF
-	TRBV10-3	-	TRBJ2-2	CAITGTDTTGELFF
-	TRBV13	TRBD2	TRBJ2-7	CASSSGLGAYEQYF
-	TRBV6-2/TRBV6-3	-	TRBJ2-5	CASSYSLQETQYF
-	TRBV27	-	TRBJ2-1	CATRRSGKVNEQFF
-	TRBV29-1	TRBD2	TRBJ2-1	CSATGASGRGSYNEQFF
once	TRBV3-1/TRBV3-2	-	TRBJ2-3	CASSHARGTDTQYF
-	TRBV9	-	TRBJ1-2	CASTRTDGWGHGYTF
-	TRBV7-9	TRBD1	TRBJ1-6	CASSPGQDNSPLHF
-	TRBV4-2	TRBD2	TRBJ2-1	CASSHHARASGDYNEQFF
-	TRBV6-2/TRBV6-3	TRBD1	TRBJ2-7	CASSRPRDSSYEQYF
few	TRBV18	-	TRBJ2-7	CASSIQPNSEQYF
-	TRBV29-1	-	TRBJ2-2	CSVEEGQLNTGELFF
-	TRBV11-3	TRBD1	TRBJ1-6	CASSLSDRGSNSPLHF
few	TRBV27	TRBD1	TRBJ2-7	CASSARGQGSSYEQYF
-	TRBV7-9	-	TRBJ2-5	CASSGGAPRETQYF
-	TRBV12-3/TRBV12-4	-	TRBJ2-5	CASSPTIWETQYF
-	TRBV7-9	TRBD1	TRBJ2-7	CASSRGQAHEQYF
-	TRBV6-5	TRBD1	TRBJ1-2	CASTWTGGDYGYTF
-	TRBV6-1	-	TRBJ1-4	CASSEIGQGREKLFF
-	TRBV5-8	-	TRBJ2-7	CASSLEAADSYEQYF
-	TRBV11-3	TRBD1	TRBJ1-1	CASSFEAGQGQVLAFF
-	TRBV6-5	TRBD1	TRBJ1-2	CASSRTGGYGYTF
-	TRBV18	TRBD1	TRBJ2-7	CASSRQGLGEQYF
-	TRBV3-1/TRBV3-2	TRBD1	TRBJ2-7	CASSPVRGSSYEQYF
-	TRBV3-1/TRBV3-2	TRBD2	TRBJ2-1	CASSRTSGGVEEQFF
-	TRBV5-1	TRBD1	TRBJ2-1	CASSLDGQGAGEQFF
-	TRBV5-6	TRBD2	TRBJ2-1	CASSWGLAGGLSSYNEQFF
-	TRBV9	-	TRBJ2-7	CASSSRQQDEQYF
-	TRBV11-3	-	TRBJ1-1	CASGQSMNTEAFF
-	TRBV9	TRBD1	TRBJ2-2	CASSVSRDRNTGELFF
-	TRBV6-2/TRBV6-3	TRBD1	TRBJ1-6	CASSYHLGTGSSPLHF
-	TRBV3-1/TRBV3-2	-	TRBJ2-5	CASSQDGGPRETQYF
-	TRBV5-4	-	TRBJ2-2	CASSLQGRDTGELFF
-	TRBV3-1/TRBV3-2	TRBD2	TRBJ2-2	CASSQSGGRAGELFF
-	TRBV25-1	TRBD1	TRBJ1-1	CASSDYGPGQMKGAFF